The 21 T cell receptor beta chains given below trace back to one sample, sequenced in a study of shared clonotypes between healthy human individuals. The table came from immunoSEQ multiplex PCR; TCRdb's copy has only in-frame clones and leaves some out. The sample has approximately 2,200,000 clones; 93% are singletons. CD45RO-negative, CCR7-selected cells formed the naive CD8 fraction, which excluded terminally differentiated effector memory CD45RA+ cells. The sample comprised naive CD8+ T cells from PBMCs. The receptor source for this set is a man between 18 and 35 years old in good health. Some clones in this sample may be carry-over from other donors' samples.

As concerns this clone: The sample carries other DNA sequences with the same CDR3. The V call is TRBV5-1, the J call TRBJ2-7; TRBD2 agrees at 8 bases. The germline V gene has CDR1 SGHRS and CDR2 YFSETQ. The CDR3 totals 14 residues. V gave up 1 base and J gave up 2 bases; unmatched junction bases: 2. CDR3 amino acids: CASSLPGLAYEQYF. CDR3 DNA sequence: TGCGCCAGCAGCTTGCCGGGACTAGCCTACGAGCAGTACTTC.

The genes are TRBV5-1 and TRBJ2-1, with 11 bases identical to TRBD2. V shed 5 bases and J 7 bases; nucleotides not matched to a gene: 2. This CDR3 spans 13 amino acids. CDR1 is SGHRS, CDR2 YFSETQ, per germline. CDR3 in DNA: TGCGCCAGCAGACGGACTAGCGGGAATGAGCAGTTCTTC. Translated, it gives CASRRTSGNEQFF.

On this clone itself: Additional DNA sequences in this sample encode the identical CDR3. The V call is TRBV5-4, the J call TRBJ2-7, with 7 bases lining up with TRBD1. The germline CDR1 and CDR2 sequences are SGHNT and YYREEE (reference sequence). Losses at the gene ends were 4 bases for V and 5 bases for J; bases not matched to a gene: 3. This CDR3 comprises 12 residues. The CDR3, as DNA: TGTGCCAGCAGCCCGCAGGGGGACGAGCAGTACTTC. This translates into CASSPQGDEQYF.

The V and J genes are TRBV15 and TRBJ1-1; 11 nucleotides align to TRBD1. The CDR3 runs to 14 residues. Trimming cost V 6 bases and J 4 bases; bases outside gene matches: 4. The germline V gene encodes CDR1 LNHNV and CDR2 YYDKDF (reference sequence). CDR3 DNA sequence: TGTGCCACCAGATGGGACAGGGGGAGCACTGAAGCTTTCTTT. It yields the protein CATRWDRGSTEAFF.

As to this clone: This same CDR3 is encoded by further DNA sequences in the sample. The V call is TRBV9, the J call TRBJ2-7; D not certain. The CDR3 spans 15 residues. The V gene lost 0 bases and the J gene lost 2 bases, with 12 bases spanning the gap. CDR1 SGDLS and CDR2 YYNGEE come from the germline V gene. The CDR3 nucleotides read TGTGCCAGCAGCGTAGGACTCCCTCCGACCTACGAGCAGTACTTC. Its translation: CASSVGLPPTYEQYF.

This clone was detected only a few times. Other nucleotide sequences from this sample produce the same CDR3. CDR3 sequence reads: CASSAGGGTEAFF. In DNA form, the CDR3 reads TGTGCCAGCAGCGCAGGGGGTGGAACTGAAGCTTTCTTT. This sequence joins TRBV9 and TRBJ1-1; 7 positions agree with TRBD1. Germline CDR1 is SGDLS and CDR2 is YYNGEE. V was clipped by 3 bases and J by 5 bases; unmatched bases: 4. This CDR3 is 13 amino acids long.

The gene calls are TRBV29-1 and TRBJ1-2, with D possibly TRBD1 on 5 matching bases. The CDR3 runs to 14 residues. Germline V CDR1 and CDR2: SQVTM, ANQGSEA. V was pared by 4 bases and J by 4 bases, with 16 bases between. CDR3 sequence (DNA): TGCAGCGTTGTGGGGCATTCCGCGACCTATGGCTACACCTTC. Its translation is CSVVGHSATYGYTF.

The gene calls are TRBV7-9 and TRBJ2-5, with D possibly matching TRBD1 (6 bases). V was clipped by 7 bases and J by 5 bases, with 14 bases between them. Germline CDR1 and CDR2: SEHNR and FQNEAQ (reference sequence). CDR3 length equals 13 residues. In DNA, the CDR3 is TGTGCCAGCACCCGAGGGACATACGAGACCCAGTACTTC. Its protein product is CASTRGTYETQYF.

This clone has just one count. V gene TRBV30 combines with J gene TRBJ2-1; D gene unclear. V was pared by 1 base and J by 3 bases, with 7 bases between. Germline CDR1 is GTSNPN and CDR2 is SVGIG (reference sequence). This CDR3 is built from 13 residues. The CDR3 reads CAWSGINYNEQFF. The CDR3, as DNA: TGTGCCTGGAGTGGGATTAACTACAATGAGCAGTTCTTC.

The gene calls are TRBV28 and TRBJ2-1; TRBD2 might be the D (6 bases). The V end lost 5 bases, the J end lost 2 bases, and 19 bases lay between the germline ends. CDR3 length: 17 amino acids. The germline CDR1 and CDR2 sequences are MDHEN and SYDVKM. In DNA form, the CDR3 reads TGTGCCAGCAGTACCCAAAGGGAGCGGAGGGCCTACAATGAGCAGTTCTTC. It specifies CASSTQRERRAYNEQFF.

Details on this clone: The same CDR3 is also encoded by other DNA sequences in this sample. The V call is TRBV2, the J call TRBJ1-3; D remains unclear. This CDR3 comprises 14 residues. Deletions cut 4 bases from V and 0 bases from J, with 7 bases between. Germline CDR1 SNHLY, CDR2 FYNNEI. The CDR3 loop is CASSGYFSGNTIYF. The CDR3 DNA is TGTGCCAGCAGTGGTTATTTCTCTGGAAACACCATATATTTT.

The chain couples TRBV18 to TRBJ2-7, with D unclear. The length of the CDR3 is 16 residues. The germline V and J ends were trimmed by 1 base and 1 base, with 14 bases remaining between them. Germline values: CDR1 KGHSH, CDR2 LQKENI. The CDR3 loop is CASSPLSFPDSYEQYF. Here the CDR3 DNA reads TGTGCCAGCTCACCACTCAGTTTCCCCGATTCCTACGAGCAGTACTTC. Full variable domain (remainder filled in from reference TRBV18 and TRBJ2-7): NAGVMQNPRHLVRRRGQEARLRCSPMKGHSHVYWYRQLPEEGLKFMVYLQKENIIDESGMPKERFSAEFPKEGPSILRIQQVVRGDSAAYFCASSPLSFPDSYEQYFGPGTRLTVT.

The sample holds one count of this clone. This rearrangement joins TRBV6-1 to TRBJ2-2, with 8 bases matching TRBD2. This CDR3 is 18 amino acids long. From germline, CDR1 is MNHNS and CDR2 SASEGT. With 0 bases clipped from V and 7 bases from J, the junction kept 13 bases outside the gene matches. The CDR3 loop reads CASSEARGGRPAGGELFF. The CDR3 nucleotides read TGTGCCAGCAGTGAAGCTCGGGGCGGGAGGCCGGCGGGCGGGGAGCTGTTTTTT.

The chain has TRBV7-3 and TRBJ2-7, with 7 bases identical to TRBD2. The CDR3 has 15 amino acids. V gave up 5 bases and J gave up 2 bases; unmatched junction bases: 9. Germline V lookup: CDR1 SGHTA, CDR2 FQGTGA. Here the CDR3 reads CASSPGGGAAYEQYF. The CDR3 nucleotides are TGTGCCAGCAGCCCCGGCGGGGGAGCCGCCTACGAGCAGTACTTC.

Details on this clone: The identical CDR3 is also encoded by other nucleotide sequences in the sample. The rearrangement links TRBV27 to TRBJ2-7; D gene ambiguous. This CDR3 contains 13 residues. Between the trimmed V and J ends, which lost 2 bases and 2 bases, there was a span of 7 bases. Germline V gives CDR1 MNHEY, CDR2 SMNVEV (reference sequence). CDR3 sequence reads: CASSLGLTYEQYF. The DNA for the CDR3 is TGTGCCAGCAGTTTAGGGCTTACCTACGAGCAGTACTTC.

This clone was found once. The chain couples TRBV28 to TRBJ2-7; no reliable D call. With 3 bases removed from V and 7 bases from J, the gap between germline ends came to 13 bases. This CDR3 spans 13 amino acids. Looked up from germline, CDR1 is MDHEN and CDR2 is SYDVKM. The CDR3 coding sequence is TGTGCCAGCAGTTTTGGTGAGAAGAGGGAGCAGTACTTC. Amino acids: CASSFGEKREQYF.

This chain connects TRBV2 to TRBJ2-7, with 10 bases matching TRBD2. The junction had 10 bases not matched to a gene; V was cut back by 6 bases and J by 2 bases. The CDR3 runs 16 residues. Germline-derived CDR1 and CDR2 are SNHLY and FYNNEI. Here the CDR3 DNA reads TGTGCCAGCAGAGGTACTCTAGCGGGAGAACCCTACGAGCAGTACTTC. It codes for CASRGTLAGEPYEQYF.

J is TRBJ2-7 and V is TRBV7-2; 8 nucleotides line up with TRBD2. The V and J ends lost 3 bases and 0 bases, in that order; junction bases with no gene match: 7. Germline V gives CDR1 SGHTA, CDR2 FQGNSA. The CDR3 spans 16 residues. In DNA, the CDR3 is TGTGCCAGCAGCTTTGCCGGCGGGAGGTCCTCCTACGAGCAGTACTTC. Its translation: CASSFAGGRSSYEQYF.

The chain uses TRBV27 and TRBJ2-5; TRBD2 matches at 9 bases. Germline values: CDR1 MNHEY, CDR2 SMNVEV (reference sequence). Unmatched junction bases numbered 10, after V lost 6 bases and J lost 5 bases. The CDR3 runs 15 residues. The CDR3 here is CASSQVAGERETQYF. The CDR3 DNA reads TGTGCCAGCAGCCAAGTAGCGGGAGAACGCGAGACCCAGTACTTC.

V usage is TRBV6-5 and J usage is TRBJ2-7; 9 positions agree with TRBD1. Unmatched junction bases numbered 5, after V lost 8 bases and J lost 3 bases. The germline gives CDR1 MNHEY, CDR2 SVGAGI. This CDR3 is 13 amino acids long. The CDR3 DNA is TGTGCCAGCCGGGACAGGGAGGACTACGAGCAGTACTTC. Encoded protein: CASRDREDYEQYF.

The chain employs TRBV29-1 and TRBJ1-2; possible D gene TRBD1, 5 bases. Germline V gene sequence: CDR1 SQVTM, CDR2 ANQGSEA. CDR3 size: 13 residues. With 3 bases removed from V and 4 bases from J, the gap between germline ends came to 12 bases. The CDR3 here is CSVDPDSLYGYTF. The CDR3 DNA follows: TGCAGCGTTGATCCTGACAGCCTCTATGGCTACACCTTC.